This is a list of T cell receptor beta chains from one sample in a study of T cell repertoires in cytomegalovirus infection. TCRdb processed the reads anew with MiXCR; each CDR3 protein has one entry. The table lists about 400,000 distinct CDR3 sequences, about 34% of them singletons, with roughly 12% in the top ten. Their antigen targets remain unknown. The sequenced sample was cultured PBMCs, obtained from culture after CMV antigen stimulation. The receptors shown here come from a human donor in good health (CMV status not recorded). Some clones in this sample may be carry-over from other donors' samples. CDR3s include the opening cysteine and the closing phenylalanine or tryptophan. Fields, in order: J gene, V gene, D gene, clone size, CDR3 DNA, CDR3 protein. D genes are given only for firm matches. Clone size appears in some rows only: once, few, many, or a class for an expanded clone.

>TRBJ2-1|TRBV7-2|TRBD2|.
TGTGCCAGCAGCTTAGGCGGTCTAGCGGGAGTAATCTATGAGCAGTTCTTC
CASSLGGLAGVIYEQFF
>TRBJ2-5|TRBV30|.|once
TGTGCCTGGAGTGTGGGGGGCTTCGAGACCCAGTACTTC
CAWSVGGFETQYF
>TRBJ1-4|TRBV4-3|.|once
TGCGCCAGCAGCCAAGATCCCACGGGCCTTACAACTAATGAAAAACTGTTTTTT
CASSQDPTGLTTNEKLFF
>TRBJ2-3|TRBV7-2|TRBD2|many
TGTGCCAGCAGCCCAGGTAGTCCGGGACTAGCGGAGAGAGCCACAGATACGCAGTATTTT
CASSPGSPGLAERATDTQYF
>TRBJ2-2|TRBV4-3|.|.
TGCGCCAGCAGCCAAGAAAGCGGAGCGAACACCGGGGAGCTGTTTTTT
CASSQESGANTGELFF
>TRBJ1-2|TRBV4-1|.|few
TGCGCCAGCAGCCACAAACAGGGAATGGAGGGCTACACCTTC
CASSHKQGMEGYTF
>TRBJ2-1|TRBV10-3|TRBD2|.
TGTGCCATCAGTGAGTCGTTCCCGGGACTAGCGGGAGTGGACAATGAGCAGTTCTTC
CAISESFPGLAGVDNEQFF
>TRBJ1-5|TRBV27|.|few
TGTGCCAGCAGTCCACGCAATCAGCCCCAGCATTTT
CASSPRNQPQHF
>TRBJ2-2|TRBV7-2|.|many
TGTGCCAGCAGCCTCATCGGGACATACTTCACCGGGGAGCTGTTTTTT
CASSLIGTYFTGELFF
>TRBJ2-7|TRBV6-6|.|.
TGTGCCAGCATCCAACCTGGGCTTCCCTACGAGCAGTACTTC
CASIQPGLPYEQYF
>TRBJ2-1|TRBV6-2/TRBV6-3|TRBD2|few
TGTGCCAGCAGTTACTCGACACTAGCGGACCTAACGTTCTTC
CASSYSTLADLTFF
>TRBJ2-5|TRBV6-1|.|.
TGTGCCAGCAGTTACGCAGTTTTGGAGACCCAGAACTTC
CASSYAVLETQNF
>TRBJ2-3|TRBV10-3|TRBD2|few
TGTGCCATCAGGGCTAGCGGGAGCACAGATACGCAGTATTTT
CAIRASGSTDTQYF
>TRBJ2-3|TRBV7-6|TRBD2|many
TGTGCCAGCAGCTCCCGGGCTAGCGGGACCACAGATACGCAGTATTTT
CASSSRASGTTDTQYF
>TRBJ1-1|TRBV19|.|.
TGTGCCAGTAGTATAGGTTTCGCTGAAGCTTTCTTT
CASSIGFAEAFF
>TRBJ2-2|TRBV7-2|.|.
TGTGCCAGCAAAGGGGGGGCACCCACCGGGGAGCTGTTTTTT
CASKGGAPTGELFF
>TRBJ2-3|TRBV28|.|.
TGTGCCAGCAGTTTACCCGGGGGTACGCAGTATTTT
CASSLPGGTQYF
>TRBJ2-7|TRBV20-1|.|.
TGCAGTGCTAGAGATCCCAGGGGCCGGGGCTACGAGCAGTACTTC
CSARDPRGRGYEQYF
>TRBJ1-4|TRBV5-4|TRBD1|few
TGTGCCAGCAGCTGGGGACAGGGGAGACTGTTTTTT
CASSWGQGRLFF
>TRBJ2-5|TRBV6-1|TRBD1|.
TGTGCCAGCAGACTGGACAGGGTCCTCGAGACCCAGTACTTC
CASRLDRVLETQYF
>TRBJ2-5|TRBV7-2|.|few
TGTGCCAGCAGCTCACAACCAGGGACTTATCAAGAGACCCAGTACTTC
CASSSQPGTYQETQYF
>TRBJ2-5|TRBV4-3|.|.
TGCGCCAGCAGCCAAGAGATGTGGGGGACCCAGTACTTC
CASSQEMWGTQYF
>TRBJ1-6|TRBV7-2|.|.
TGTGCCAGCAGCTTAGGCGGGGCAGGGATGGTTTCACCCCTCCACTTT
CASSLGGAGMVSPLHF
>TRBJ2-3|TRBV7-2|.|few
TGTGCCAGCAGCTTAAGAGTGGAATCTAGCACAGATACGCAGTATTTT
CASSLRVESSTDTQYF
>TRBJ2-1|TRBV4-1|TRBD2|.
TGCGCCAGCAGGACCCCAGCGGGGGGACCTAATGAGCAGTTCTTC
CASRTPAGGPNEQFF
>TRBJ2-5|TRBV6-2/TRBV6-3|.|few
TGTGCCAGCAAGGGAGAGACCCAGTACTTC
CASKGETQYF
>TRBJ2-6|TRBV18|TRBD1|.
TGTGCCAGCTCACCGCGACAGGGCTTCCTCTCTGGGGCCAACGTCCTGACTTTC
CASSPRQGFLSGANVLTF
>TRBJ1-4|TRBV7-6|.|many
TGTGCCAGCAGCTCGCTCCTTAAAGGCCCCCGTTCGACTAATGAAAAACTGTTTTTT
CASSSLLKGPRSTNEKLFF
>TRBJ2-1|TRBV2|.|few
TGTGCCAGCAGAGCCCGAAGAGGGAATGAGCAGTTCTTC
CASRARRGNEQFF
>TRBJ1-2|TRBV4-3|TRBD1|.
TGCGCCAGCAGCCACTTGGGACAGAACTATGGCTACACCTTC
CASSHLGQNYGYTF
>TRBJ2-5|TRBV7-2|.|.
TGTGCCAGCAGCGGAGGTTTGGTCATTCCGTACTTC
CASSGGLVIPYF
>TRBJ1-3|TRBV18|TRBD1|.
TGTGCCAGCTCACCTCCAGGACAGGCGGCTGGAAACACCATATATTTT
CASSPPGQAAGNTIYF
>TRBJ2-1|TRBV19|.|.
TGTGCCAGTTCCCTGGCAGGTCGGTCCAATGAGCAGTTCTTC
CASSLAGRSNEQFF
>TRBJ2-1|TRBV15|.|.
TGTGCCACCAGCACTAGCTACAATGAGCAGTTCTTC
CATSTSYNEQFF
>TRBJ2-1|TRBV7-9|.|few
TGTGCCAGCAGCTTATTATTGATGGGGAATGAGCAGTTCTTC
CASSLLLMGNEQFF
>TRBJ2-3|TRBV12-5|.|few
TGTGCTAGTGGTTTGGTACCTGACAGTGCTGTTTCAGATACGCAGTATTTT
CASGLVPDSAVSDTQYF
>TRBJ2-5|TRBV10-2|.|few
TGCGCCAGCAGTGAAGGGGGAGGGCCGGTCGAGACCCAGTACTTC
CASSEGGGPVETQYF
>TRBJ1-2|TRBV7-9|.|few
TGTGCCAGCAGCAGGGATGTAACCGACTATGGCTACACCTTC
CASSRDVTDYGYTF
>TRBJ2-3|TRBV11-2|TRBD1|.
TGTGCCAGCAGCCATGGACAGGGCGGCACAGATACGCAGTATTTT
CASSHGQGGTDTQYF
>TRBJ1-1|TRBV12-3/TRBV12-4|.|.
TGTGCCAGCAGTTTACTCCAGTTCACTGAAGCTTTCTTT
CASSLLQFTEAFF
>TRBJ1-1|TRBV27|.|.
TGTGCCAGCAGTTCCGGGGTCAACACTGAAGCTTTCTTT
CASSSGVNTEAFF
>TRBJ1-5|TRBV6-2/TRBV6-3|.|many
TGTGCCAGCAGTGGGTCCGAGGGGAATAGCAATCAGCCCCAGCATTTT
CASSGSEGNSNQPQHF